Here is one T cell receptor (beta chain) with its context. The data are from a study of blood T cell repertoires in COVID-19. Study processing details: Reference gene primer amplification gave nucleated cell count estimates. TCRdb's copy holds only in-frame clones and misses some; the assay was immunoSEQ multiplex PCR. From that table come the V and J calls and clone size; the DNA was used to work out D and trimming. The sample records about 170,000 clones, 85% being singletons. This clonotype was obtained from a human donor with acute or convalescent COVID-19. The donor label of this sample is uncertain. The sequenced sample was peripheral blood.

DNA for the CDR3: TGTGCCAGCAGCCGGACAGGACCTAGCACAGATACGCAGTATTTT. Encoded protein: CASSRTGPSTDTQYF. The chain couples TRBV25-1 to TRBJ2-3; 7 nucleotides agree with TRBD1. The CDR3 length is 15 residues. Per germline, CDR1 MGHDK and CDR2 SYGVNS. The V gene end was trimmed by 6 bases and the J gene end by 0 bases; junction bases not matched to a gene: 6.